This T cell receptor beta chain is from a study of T cell responses to AZD1222 COVID-19 vaccine. Whole-study findings and limits: At baseline, just a handful of AZD1222 recipients tested seropositive. Unmutated variant regions are reportedly targeted by nearly half of spike-specific TCRs.

On this clone: No antigen is known for it.

Using immunoSEQ multiplex PCR, the repertoire was profiled, and TCRdb retains in-frame clones only, with some absent. Of 85,000 to 100,000 clones in the sample, approximately 91% are singletons; the top ten hold about 8.1%. Second doses at about 4 or about 12 weeks were pooled. V lost 8 bases and J lost 1, with 18 bases in between. This CDR3 region has 16 residues. The germline CDR1 and CDR2 sequences are MDHEN and SYDVKM. This sample comprised peripheral blood, obtained 28 days after the second AZD1222 dose. The chain couples TRBV28 to TRBJ1-5, with a weak D call TRBD1 (5 bases). The TCR sequence derives from an adult who received the AZD1222 COVID-19 vaccine. In DNA, the CDR3 is TGTGCCAGCCTTACCGGGACCCAAGGGAGCAATCAGCCCCAGCATTTT. It codes for CASLTGTQGSNQPQHF.